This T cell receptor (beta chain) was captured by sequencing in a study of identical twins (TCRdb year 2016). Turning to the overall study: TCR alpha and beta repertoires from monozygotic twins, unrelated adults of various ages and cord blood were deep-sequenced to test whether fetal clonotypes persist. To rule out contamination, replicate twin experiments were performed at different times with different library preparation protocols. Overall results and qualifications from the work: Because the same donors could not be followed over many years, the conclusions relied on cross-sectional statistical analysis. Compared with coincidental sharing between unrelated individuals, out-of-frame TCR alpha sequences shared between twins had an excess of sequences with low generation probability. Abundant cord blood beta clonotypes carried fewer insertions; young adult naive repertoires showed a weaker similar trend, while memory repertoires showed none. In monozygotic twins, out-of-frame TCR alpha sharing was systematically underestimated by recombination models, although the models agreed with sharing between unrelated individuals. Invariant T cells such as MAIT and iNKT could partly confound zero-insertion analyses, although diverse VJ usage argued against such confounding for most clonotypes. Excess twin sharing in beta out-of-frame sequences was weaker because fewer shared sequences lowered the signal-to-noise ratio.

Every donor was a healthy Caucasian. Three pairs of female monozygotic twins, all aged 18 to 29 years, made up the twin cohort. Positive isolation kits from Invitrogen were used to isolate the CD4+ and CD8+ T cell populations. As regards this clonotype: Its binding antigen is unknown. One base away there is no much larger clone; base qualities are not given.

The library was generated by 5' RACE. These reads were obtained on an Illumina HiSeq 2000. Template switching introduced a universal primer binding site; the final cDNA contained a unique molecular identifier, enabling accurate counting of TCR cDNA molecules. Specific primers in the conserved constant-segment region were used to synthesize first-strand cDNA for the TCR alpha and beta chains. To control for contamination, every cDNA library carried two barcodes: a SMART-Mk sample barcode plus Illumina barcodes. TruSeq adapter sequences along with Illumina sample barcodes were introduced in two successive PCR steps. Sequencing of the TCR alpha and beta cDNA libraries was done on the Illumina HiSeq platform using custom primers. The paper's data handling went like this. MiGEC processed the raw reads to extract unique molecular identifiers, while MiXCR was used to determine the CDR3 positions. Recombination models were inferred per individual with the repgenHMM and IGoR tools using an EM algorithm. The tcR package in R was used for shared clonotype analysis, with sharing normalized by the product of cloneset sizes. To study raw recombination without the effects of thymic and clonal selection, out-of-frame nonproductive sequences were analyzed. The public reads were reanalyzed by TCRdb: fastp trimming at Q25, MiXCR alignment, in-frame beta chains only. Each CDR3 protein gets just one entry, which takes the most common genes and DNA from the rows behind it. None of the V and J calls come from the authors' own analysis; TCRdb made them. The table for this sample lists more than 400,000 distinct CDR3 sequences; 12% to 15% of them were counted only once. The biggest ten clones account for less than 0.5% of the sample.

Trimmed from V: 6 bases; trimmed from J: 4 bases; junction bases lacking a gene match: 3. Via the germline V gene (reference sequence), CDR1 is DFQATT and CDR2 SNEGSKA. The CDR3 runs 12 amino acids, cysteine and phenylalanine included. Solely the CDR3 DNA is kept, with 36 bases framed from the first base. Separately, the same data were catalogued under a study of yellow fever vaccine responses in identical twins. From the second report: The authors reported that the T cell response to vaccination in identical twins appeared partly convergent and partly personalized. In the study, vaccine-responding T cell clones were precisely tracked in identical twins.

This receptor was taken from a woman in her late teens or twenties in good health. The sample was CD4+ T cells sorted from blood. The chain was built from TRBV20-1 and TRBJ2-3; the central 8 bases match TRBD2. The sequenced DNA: TGCAGTGCCCTCGGGGGGGCAGATACGCAGTATTTT. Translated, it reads CSALGGADTQYF.